This is a list of T cell receptor beta chains from one sample in a study of shared clonotypes between healthy human individuals. Using immunoSEQ multiplex PCR, the repertoire was profiled, and TCRdb retains in-frame clones only, with some absent. The table records approximately 2.5 million clones, roughly 93% of them present only once. The source material was naive CD4+ T cells from PBMCs. All receptors come from a man in his late teens or twenties in good health. Some clones in this sample may be carry-over from other donors' samples. CDR3s include the opening cysteine and the closing phenylalanine or tryptophan. A D gene is named only where the DNA matches it firmly. Clone size, where shown, is once, few, many, or a class for clones that have expanded.

J gene	V gene	D gene	clone size	CDR3 DNA	CDR3 protein
TRBJ2-7	TRBV28	TRBD1	.	TGTGCCAGCAGCCTGACAGGGGCCCCCCTCTACGAGCAGTACTTC	CASSLTGAPLYEQYF
TRBJ2-1	TRBV27	.	.	TGTGCCAGCGCCTCCGCGGATCGTGTTCTGGAGTTCTTC	CASASADRVLEFF
TRBJ2-7	TRBV5-1	TRBD1	.	TGCGCCAGCAGCTTTTCATCTGCGAGGGGACAGACGTACGAGCAGTACTTC	CASSFSSARGQTYEQYF
TRBJ2-7	TRBV2	.	.	TGTGCCAGCAGTGTGCTTGCCTACGAGCAGTACTTC	CASSVLAYEQYF
TRBJ1-2	TRBV4-1	.	.	TGCGCCAGCAGCCCCCAAGGTGGGGGAGGAGGCTATGGCTACACCTTC	CASSPQGGGGGYGYTF
TRBJ1-1	TRBV27	.	.	TGTGCCAGCAGTTTATGGGGGAGCACTGAAGCTTTCTTT	CASSLWGSTEAFF
TRBJ1-3	TRBV28	.	.	TGTGCCAGCAGTTTATTGCGGTTTGCTGGAAACACCATATATTTT	CASSLLRFAGNTIYF
TRBJ2-3	TRBV5-1	.	.	TGCGCCAGCAGCTTGGAAGGGAACACAGATACGCAGTATTTT	CASSLEGNTDTQYF
TRBJ2-1	TRBV9	TRBD1	.	TGTGCCAGCAGCGTAGGCGTGGGGACAGGGACCACATTGGACAATGAGCAGTTCTTC	CASSVGVGTGTTLDNEQFF
TRBJ2-5	TRBV2	.	.	TGTGCCAGCAGTGTCGGCGGCCCCCAGGAGACCCAGTACTTC	CASSVGGPQETQYF
TRBJ1-1	TRBV7-9	.	.	TGTGCCAGCAGCCTAGGTGGCAGTAGGAACACTGAAGCTTTCTTT	CASSLGGSRNTEAFF
TRBJ1-1	TRBV12-5	.	few	TGTGCTAGTGGTTTAGGGATCCCCAACACTGAAGCTTTCTTT	CASGLGIPNTEAFF
TRBJ2-1	TRBV7-9	.	.	TGTGCCAGCAGCACCTACAGGGAAGCTCACAATGAGCAGTTCTTC	CASSTYREAHNEQFF
TRBJ1-1	TRBV25-1	.	.	TGTGCCAGCAGTGCGCCGGGGGTGAACACTGAAGCTTTCTTT	CASSAPGVNTEAFF
TRBJ1-4	TRBV29-1	TRBD1	.	TGCAGCGTCGCACCGGGACAGGGTAATGAAAAACTGTTTTTT	CSVAPGQGNEKLFF
TRBJ1-1	TRBV7-2	.	few	TGTGCCACCTTAGTCACACGGAACACTGAAGCTTTCTTT	CATLVTRNTEAFF
TRBJ1-1	TRBV5-5	.	once	TGTGCCAGCAGCCCCGGAGGCGGGAGGGGCACTGAAGCTTTCTTT	CASSPGGGRGTEAFF
TRBJ2-1	TRBV5-1	.	.	TGCGCCAGCAGCTTGGGTGGGAGCGGATCCTACAATGAGCAGTTCTTC	CASSLGGSGSYNEQFF
TRBJ1-1	TRBV9	.	.	TGTGCCAGCAGCGGCGAGGTGTATCCGAACACTGAAGCTTTCTTT	CASSGEVYPNTEAFF
TRBJ1-3	TRBV30	.	.	TGTGCCTGGAGTTCGACAGCTGTCGGAAACACCATATATTTT	CAWSSTAVGNTIYF
TRBJ2-3	TRBV1	.	few	TGCACCAGCAGCCAAACCGGGGCGGGAGTTCCAGATACGCAGTATTTT	CTSSQTGAGVPDTQYF
TRBJ1-3	TRBV28	.	.	TGTGCCAGCAGTTCGGGGGACACCACTGGAAACACCATATATTTT	CASSSGDTTGNTIYF
TRBJ1-1	TRBV18	.	.	TGTGCCAGCTCATTGCGGGACCGTGACACTGAAGCTTTCTTT	CASSLRDRDTEAFF
TRBJ2-7	TRBV2	.	.	TGTGCCAACTCGATGGCCGGGGCCCCCGAGCAGTACTTC	CANSMAGAPEQYF
TRBJ1-5	TRBV29-1	.	few	TGCAGCGTTGGGGGGTTAGGACAGCCCCAGCATTTT	CSVGGLGQPQHF
TRBJ1-5	TRBV19	.	.	TGTGCCAGTAGTAACGGCAATAGCAATCAGCCCCAGCATTTT	CASSNGNSNQPQHF
TRBJ1-1	TRBV5-1	.	.	TGCGCCAGCAGCTTGGCCCAGTTCGACACTGAAGCTTTCTTT	CASSLAQFDTEAFF
TRBJ2-7	TRBV7-2	TRBD1	.	TGTGCCAGCAGCTTCCTCCGGACAGGGAACCGGTACGAGCAGTACTTC	CASSFLRTGNRYEQYF
TRBJ2-3	TRBV10-1	.	once	TGCGCCAGCAGTGTTATCGGGGGCGATACGCAGTATTTT	CASSVIGGDTQYF
TRBJ2-3	TRBV2	TRBD2	.	TGTGCCAGCAGTGTCAGCGGGAGGCCCACAGATACGCAGTATTTT	CASSVSGRPTDTQYF
TRBJ2-5	TRBV5-4	.	.	TGTGCCAGCAGCCTCGCCCCACCCGTAGATCAAGAGACCCAGTACTTC	CASSLAPPVDQETQYF
TRBJ2-6	TRBV30	.	.	TGTGCCTGGATAGGACAGAGCTCTGGGGCCAACGTCCTGACTTTC	CAWIGQSSGANVLTF
TRBJ2-3	TRBV9	.	once	TGTGCCAGCAGCGTCGGCCCCACAGATACGCAGTATTTT	CASSVGPTDTQYF
TRBJ2-3	TRBV30	TRBD2	.	TGTGCCTGGAGGACTAGCGGGATTACAGATACGCAGTATTTT	CAWRTSGITDTQYF
TRBJ2-7	TRBV10-3	TRBD2	.	TGTGCCATCAGGAGTAGCGGGAGTGCGTACGAGCAGTACTTC	CAIRSSGSAYEQYF
TRBJ1-2	TRBV6-5	.	.	TGTGCCAGCAGTTACTCGATTTCTCGGGGGCGGGGTGGCTACACCTTC	CASSYSISRGRGGYTF
TRBJ1-2	TRBV4-1	.	.	TGCGCCAGCAGCCAAGATCTCGCCAGGGCGGGCTACACCTTC	CASSQDLARAGYTF
TRBJ2-3	TRBV27	.	.	TGTGCCAGCAGTTTAAGCAGGGCACGCACAGATACGCAGTATTTT	CASSLSRARTDTQYF
TRBJ2-5	TRBV20-1	.	.	TGCAGTGCGGCGTGGGAGACCCAGTACTTC	CSAAWETQYF
TRBJ2-1	TRBV5-1	TRBD2	.	TGCGCCAGCAGCTCACAGCCTAGCGGCTCCTACAATGAGCAGTTCTTC	CASSSQPSGSYNEQFF
TRBJ2-2	TRBV19	.	.	TGTGCCAGTAGTATACGAGGCCTGAACACCGGGGAGCTGTTTTTT	CASSIRGLNTGELFF
TRBJ2-5	TRBV2	.	.	TGTGCCAGCAAGGGTAGACAAGATGTAGAGACCCAGTACTTC	CASKGRQDVETQYF
TRBJ2-5	TRBV6-5	.	.	TGTGCCAGCAGTTATTCGGAGCGAGGAGAGACCCAGTACTTC	CASSYSERGETQYF
TRBJ2-1	TRBV2	TRBD2	.	TGTGCCAGCAGAGCGGGAGGATTTTACAATGAGCAGTTCTTC	CASRAGGFYNEQFF
TRBJ2-1	TRBV28	.	.	TGTGCCAGCAGTTTTGCAGGGGCCCTGATGAGGACAGATGAGCAGTTCTTC	CASSFAGALMRTDEQFF
TRBJ1-1	TRBV11-3	.	once	TGTGCCAGCAGCTTACCGGGCACTGAAGCTTTCTTT	CASSLPGTEAFF
TRBJ2-3	TRBV7-9	.	.	TGTGCCAGCAGCTTACTCCGCCAGTACACAGATACGCAGTATTTT	CASSLLRQYTDTQYF
TRBJ1-1	TRBV11-3	.	few	TGTGCCAGCAGCTTAGGGACGGCGGACACTGAAGCTTTCTTT	CASSLGTADTEAFF
TRBJ1-3	TRBV18	.	once	TGTGCCAGCTCAGTTCCCGGGGGCGGTGGAAACACCATATATTTT	CASSVPGGGGNTIYF
TRBJ1-4	TRBV6-6	TRBD1	.	TGTGCCAGCACACACGGACAGGGCAGGGGTAATGAAAAACTGTTTTTT	CASTHGQGRGNEKLFF
TRBJ2-3	TRBV5-1	.	.	TGCGCCAGCAGCTTGGAGGGCCCCACAGATACGCAGTATTTT	CASSLEGPTDTQYF
TRBJ2-7	TRBV9	.	once	TGTGCCAGCAGCCCAAGGGGCCTCTCCTACGAGCAGTACTTC	CASSPRGLSYEQYF
TRBJ2-2	TRBV27	.	.	TGTGCCAGCAGTTTCCATATAGGGTCAGGGACCGGGGAGCTGTTTTTT	CASSFHIGSGTGELFF
TRBJ1-4	TRBV7-2	.	.	TGTGCCAGCAGCTTATTTTCCCGGGCTAATAATGAAAAACTGTTTTTT	CASSLFSRANNEKLFF
TRBJ1-1	TRBV6-1	.	.	TGTGCCAGCAAAGGGGTAGGGAGGAACACTGAAGCTTTCTTT	CASKGVGRNTEAFF
TRBJ2-5	TRBV5-5	.	.	TGTGCCAGCAGCCCCGTTTATATCCAAGAGACCCAGTACTTC	CASSPVYIQETQYF